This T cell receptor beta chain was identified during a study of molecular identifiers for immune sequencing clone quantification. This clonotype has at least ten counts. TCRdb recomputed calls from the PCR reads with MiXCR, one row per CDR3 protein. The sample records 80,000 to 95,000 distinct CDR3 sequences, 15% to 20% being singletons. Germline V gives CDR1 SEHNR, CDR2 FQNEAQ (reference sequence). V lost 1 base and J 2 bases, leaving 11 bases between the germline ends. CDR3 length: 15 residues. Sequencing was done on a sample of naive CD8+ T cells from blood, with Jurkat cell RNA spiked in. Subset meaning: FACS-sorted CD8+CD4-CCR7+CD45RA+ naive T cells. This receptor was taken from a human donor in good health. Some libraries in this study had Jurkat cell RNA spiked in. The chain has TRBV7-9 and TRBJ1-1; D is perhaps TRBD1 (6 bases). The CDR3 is CASSLVPDRNTEAFF. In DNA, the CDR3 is TGTGCCAGCAGCTTAGTCCCGGACAGAAACACTGAAGCTTTCTTT.